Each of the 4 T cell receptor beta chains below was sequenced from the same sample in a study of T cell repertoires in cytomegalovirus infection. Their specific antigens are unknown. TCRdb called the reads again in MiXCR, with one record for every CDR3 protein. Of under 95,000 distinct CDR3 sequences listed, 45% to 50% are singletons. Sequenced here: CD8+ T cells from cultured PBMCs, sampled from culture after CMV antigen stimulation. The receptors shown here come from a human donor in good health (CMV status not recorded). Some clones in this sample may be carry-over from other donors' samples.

This CDR3 is CASLSGGDPYNEQFF. The CDR3 DNA reads TGTGCCAGCTTGTCGGGGGGGGACCCTTACAATGAGCAGTTCTTC. The rearrangement joins TRBV6-1 to TRBJ2-1, with 8 nucleotides matching TRBD2. The germline V gene encodes CDR1 MNHNS and CDR2 SASEGT. V trimming: 8 bases; J trimming: 4 bases; junction bases outside the gene matches: 10. This CDR3 contains 15 residues.

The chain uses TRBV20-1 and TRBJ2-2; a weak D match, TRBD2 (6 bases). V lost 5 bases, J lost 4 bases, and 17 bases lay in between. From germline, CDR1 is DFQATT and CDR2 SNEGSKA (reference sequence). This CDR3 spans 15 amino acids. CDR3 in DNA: TGCAGTGCTCGTGCGGCGGGGCGTCGCACCGGGGAGCTGTTTTTT. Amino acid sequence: CSARAAGRRTGELFF.

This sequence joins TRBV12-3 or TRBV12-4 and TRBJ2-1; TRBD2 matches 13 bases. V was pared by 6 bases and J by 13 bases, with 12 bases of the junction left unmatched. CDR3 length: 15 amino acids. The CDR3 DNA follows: TGTGCCAGCAGCTACTCAGGAGGGACTAGCGGGGCCCAGTTCTTC. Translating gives CASSYSGGTSGAQFF.

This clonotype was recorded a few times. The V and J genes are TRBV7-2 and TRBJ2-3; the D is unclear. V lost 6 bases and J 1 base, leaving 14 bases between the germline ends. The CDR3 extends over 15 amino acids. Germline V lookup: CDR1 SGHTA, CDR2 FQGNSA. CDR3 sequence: CASRVSYWGTDTQYF. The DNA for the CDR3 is TGTGCCAGCAGGGTTAGCTACTGGGGCACAGATACGCAGTATTTT.